This TCR beta chain stems from a study of T-cell reconstitution after alpha-beta-depleted transplantation in children. In germline, CDR1 is WSHSY, CDR2 SAAADI. Trimming removed 3 bases from V and 15 bases from J, with 15 bases in between. The length of the CDR3 is 12 residues. Unique molecular identifiers were incorporated during preparation of the TCRbeta library. TCRdb ran MiXCR on the PCR reads and lists one entry per CDR3 protein. There are a few hundred thousand distinct CDR3 sequences in the sample; roughly 13% occur only once, and about 2.2% lies in the top ten. Study observations and caveats: T cells produced anew were the main source of T-cell counts and diversity one year after transplant. Day-60 TCRbeta diversity that was high in some patients was derived from surviving recipient T cells and thymic progenitors. In patients about two months after transplant, alpha-beta T cells reportedly arose from several hundred expanded graft clones.

To note about this clonotype: No antigen is known for it.

This chain uses TRBV10-2 with TRBJ2-1; tentatively, D is TRBD1 or TRBD2 (6 bases each). This TCR was recovered from a male patient between 10 and 17 years old who had a stem cell transplant for acute myeloid leukemia, so the T cells may come from the graft donor. Material: PBMCs, mostly from graft donor cells, obtained 360 days after TCRalphabeta/CD19-depleted stem cell transplant. The chain's CDR3 is CASSESSGQTFF. Here the CDR3 DNA reads TGCGCCAGCAGTGAAAGTAGCGGACAGACGTTCTTC.